These 28 T cell receptor beta chains were all obtained from the same sample, sequenced in a study of CD8 T cells in Susac syndrome. Random hexamers were used to reverse transcribe the RNA input (about 0.45 to 1 ug). Each CDR3 protein gets one entry after TCRdb re-called the immunoSEQ multiplex PCR reads with MiXCR. The data show 250,000 or so distinct CDR3 sequences, about 94% seen once. Sequencing was done on a sample of CD4+ T cells from PBMCs. The receptors shown here come from a human donor with multiple sclerosis.

The V gene is TRBV4-2, the J gene TRBJ2-3, with 9 positions matching TRBD2. This CDR3 region has 16 residues. Losses at the gene ends were 3 bases for V and 1 base for J; bases not matched to a gene: 5. CDR1 is LGHNA and CDR2 is YNFKEQ in the germline V gene. CDR3 sequence reads: CASSQAGGAGTDTQYF. The CDR3 DNA reads TGTGCCAGCAGCCAGGCGGGGGGGGCCGGCACAGATACGCAGTATTTT.

Comments on this clonotype: The junction departs from the called germline gene at one end, perhaps through a read error. The CDR3 nucleotides are TGTGCCAGCAGCCCGCTCGCGGGGGGTACCTCGATCTTC. This translates into CASSPLAGGTSIF. The chain couples TRBV7-2 to TRBJ2-1; 8 nucleotides agree with TRBD2. Per germline, CDR1 SGHTA and CDR2 FQGNSA. CDR3 length equals 13 residues.

The V and J genes are TRBV25-1 and TRBJ2-3; TRBD2 aligns across 12 bases. This CDR3 is 18 amino acids long. Trimming took 4 bases from V and 3 from J; bases not matched to a gene: 11. Germline V gene sequence: CDR1 MGHDK, CDR2 SYGVNS. CDR3 DNA sequence: TGTGCCAGCAGTGCTTACCCGAGACTAGCGGGAGCGACAGATACGCAGTATTTT. This encodes CASSAYPRLAGATDTQYF. The full variable domain, in which reference TRBV25-1 and TRBJ2-3 provide the parts outside the CDR3, is EADIYQTPRYLVIGTGKKITLECSQTMGHDKMYWYQQDPGMELHLIHYSYGVNSTEKGDLSSESTVSRIRTEHFPLTLESARPSHTSQYLCASSAYPRLAGATDTQYFGPGTRLTVL.

The gene calls are TRBV4-1 and TRBJ2-7; D might be TRBD2 (5 bases). The CDR3 is made up of 16 amino acids. CDR1 and CDR2 (germline): MGHRA, YSYEKL. Trimming stripped 0 bases from V and 1 base from J, with 13 bases between. CDR3 loop: CASSQDPGEFSYEQYF. As DNA, the CDR3 is TGCGCCAGCAGCCAAGATCCCGGGGAATTTTCCTACGAGCAGTACTTC.

This chain links TRBV30 with TRBJ1-4; 12 bases line up with TRBD1. The J segment lost 8 bases and the V segment lost 2 bases, leaving 18 bases of the junction unmatched. The CDR3 has 19 residues. CDR1 and CDR2 (germline): GTSNPN, SVGIG (reference sequence). CDR3 nucleotide sequence: TGTGCCTGGAGTACCAGAACCGGGACAGGGGGCCTTCGGGTGGAAAAACTGTTTTTT. Its translation is CAWSTRTGTGGLRVEKLFF.

The J gene is TRBJ1-1, the V gene TRBV7-3; 7 bases line up with TRBD1. The CDR3 length is 13 residues. Germline CDR1 and CDR2: SGHTA and FQGTGA. V lost 5 bases to trimming and J lost 8 bases; unmatched junction nucleotides: 8. DNA of the CDR3: TGTGCCAGCAGCCCCATCCCAGGGGGGGAAGCTTTCTTT. Protein: CASSPIPGGEAFF.

This clonotype was observed a single time. The chain links TRBV7-2 to TRBJ2-5, with 8 bases lining up with TRBD2. The CDR3 loop spans 15 amino acids. V was pared by 1 base and J by 5 bases, with 6 bases of the junction left unmatched. CDR1 SGHTA and CDR2 FQGNSA come from the germline V gene. This chain's CDR3 is CASSLVAAGDETQYF. As DNA, the CDR3 is TGTGCCAGCAGCTTAGTGGCAGCGGGGGACGAGACCCAGTACTTC.

This rearrangement joins TRBV10-3 to TRBJ1-2, with TRBD1 matching 8 bases. This CDR3 comprises 16 residues. V trimming: 0 bases; J trimming: 3 bases; junction bases outside the gene matches: 6. From germline, CDR1 is ENHRY and CDR2 SYGVKD. The CDR3 sequence: CAISESPSTGDYGYTF. The DNA for the CDR3 is TGTGCCATCAGTGAGTCTCCCTCGACAGGGGACTATGGCTACACCTTC.

The chain links TRBV12-3 or TRBV12-4 to TRBJ1-4; 8 positions match TRBD1. The V segment lost 5 bases and the J segment 7 bases; nucleotides outside the gene matches: 9. This CDR3 comprises 15 residues. CDR3 coding DNA: TGTGCCAGCAGTCTAAGACAGGGGCCTGGTGAAAAACTGTTTTTT. Protein product: CASSLRQGPGEKLFF.

The chain employs TRBV24-1 and TRBJ2-1, with 8 bases identical to TRBD1. V lost 4 bases to trimming and J lost 5 bases; unmatched junction nucleotides: 6. The CDR3 sequence is 15 residues long. The germline gives CDR1 KGHDR, CDR2 SFDVKD. The CDR3 DNA reads TGTGCCACCAGTGAGTGGACAGGGCGCCACAATGAGCAGTTCTTC. Translating it yields CATSEWTGRHNEQFF.

This chain uses TRBV5-6 with TRBJ2-5; D unclear. Germline V CDR1 and CDR2: SGHDT, YYEEEE. The V gene lost 0 bases and the J gene lost 8 bases, with 14 bases spanning the gap. The CDR3 covers 14 residues. The CDR3 DNA reads TGTGCCAGCAGCTTGGGAGCCACGCGCACCACCCAGTACTTC. It yields the protein CASSLGATRTTQYF.

The CDR3 is CASSGNSGNTIYF. In nucleotides, the CDR3 is TGTGCCAGCTCCGGTAACTCTGGAAACACCATATATTTT. The gene calls are TRBV18 and TRBJ1-3; D not resolved. Germline V gene sequence: CDR1 KGHSH, CDR2 LQKENI. Trimming left V 6 bases short and J 0 bases short, with 6 bases between. There are 13 residues in the CDR3.

This clonotype was recorded once. J is TRBJ1-5 and V is TRBV30; 8 bases map to TRBD1. This CDR3 has 13 residues. CDR1 GTSNPN and CDR2 SVGIG come from the germline V gene (reference sequence). Trimming at V came to 3 bases and at J to 6 bases, leaving 4 bases not matched to a gene. The CDR3 region has the DNA TGTGCCTGGAGCGCAACAGGGGGTCAGCCCCAGCATTTT. It specifies CAWSATGGQPQHF.

The J gene is TRBJ2-7, the V gene TRBV12-3 or TRBV12-4; the D gene is possibly TRBD1 (5 bases). CDR3 length: 14 residues. The ends were cut back, 2 bases at V and 4 bases at J, with 12 bases in the middle. CDR3 residues: CASSLMSGAYEQYF. CDR3 bases: TGTGCCAGCAGTTTAATGAGTGGGGCGTACGAGCAGTACTTC.

This clonotype showed up just a few times. V and J are TRBV6-5 and TRBJ2-6; no clear D gene. In germline, CDR1 is MNHEY, CDR2 SVGAGI. V shed 0 bases and J shed 4 bases, with 10 bases lying between them. The CDR3 consists of 16 residues. CDR3 loop: CASSYSPLGGANVLTF. In DNA, the CDR3 is TGTGCCAGCAGTTACTCCCCCCTGGGAGGGGCCAACGTCCTGACTTTC.

V usage is TRBV28 and J usage is TRBJ1-5; D remains ambiguous. The CDR3 sequence is 14 residues long. With 2 bases removed from V and 7 bases from J, the gap between germline ends came to 12 bases. Germline V CDR1 and CDR2: MDHEN, SYDVKM. CDR3 residues: CASSLSGIRQPQHF. The CDR3 DNA reads TGTGCCAGCAGTTTAAGTGGAATTCGCCAGCCCCAGCATTTT.

The V call is TRBV20-1, the J call TRBJ2-7, with D hard to call. The V end was cut by 3 bases, the J end by 6 bases, with 9 bases between. This CDR3 is built from 11 residues. Germline CDR1 and CDR2: DFQATT and SNEGSKA (reference sequence). This CDR3 is CSARLISEQYF. The CDR3, as DNA: TGCAGTGCTAGGCTGATTAGCGAGCAGTACTTC.

The chain is built from TRBV7-9 and TRBJ1-1, with D perhaps TRBD1 (5 bases). The CDR3 consists of 13 residues. The ends were cut back, 9 bases at V and 3 bases at J, with 14 bases in the middle. Germline V lookup: CDR1 SEHNR, CDR2 FQNEAQ (reference sequence). Here the CDR3 DNA reads TGTGCCAGTTTACAGGAGCAATACACTGAAGCTTTCTTT. Translated: CASLQEQYTEAFF.

This clonotype was seen once. The chain is built from TRBV6-6 and TRBJ1-2; 7 bases are shared with TRBD1. This CDR3 contains 15 residues. Germline V gives CDR1 MNHNY, CDR2 SVGAGI (reference sequence). V gave up 3 bases and J gave up 2 bases; unmatched junction bases: 6. Written as DNA, the CDR3 is TGTGCCAGCAGTTATGGGCAGGGGGACAACTATGGCTACACCTTC. Protein product: CASSYGQGDNYGYTF.

CDR3 in amino acids: CASSLGPTVNLAKNIQYF. CDR3 coding DNA: TGCGCCAGCAGCTTGGGCCCGACTGTGAACCTAGCCAAAAACATTCAGTACTTC. The chain has TRBV5-1 and TRBJ2-4, with D uncertain. Germline V lookup: CDR1 SGHRS, CDR2 YFSETQ. V lost 0 bases, J lost 0 bases, and 16 bases lay in between. CDR3 length: 18 amino acids.

The chain employs TRBV3-1 and TRBJ1-1, with a tentative D call TRBD1 (5 bases). The germline gives CDR1 LGHDT, CDR2 YNNKEL (reference sequence). Trimming removed 7 bases at V and 0 bases at J, with 15 bases between. The CDR3 runs to 15 residues. The CDR3 region is CASTRAGNMNTEAFF. The CDR3 DNA is TGTGCCAGCACCAGAGCAGGGAACATGAACACTGAAGCTTTCTTT.

This clonotype was recorded once. This chain connects TRBV7-2 to TRBJ1-1; D not resolved. The CDR3 length is 15 residues. Germline V gene sequence: CDR1 SGHTA, CDR2 FQGNSA. Trimming removed 1 base at V and 4 bases at J, with 13 bases between. The CDR3 DNA follows: TGTGCCAGCAGCTTAGTTCCGGGGAGTGGCACTGAAGCTTTCTTT. Translated, it gives CASSLVPGSGTEAFF.

The chain links TRBV29-1 to TRBJ1-3, with no clear D. Deletions cut 5 bases from V and 4 bases from J, with 15 bases between. This CDR3 has 14 residues. The germline V gene encodes CDR1 SQVTM and CDR2 ANQGSEA. CDR3 region: CSVLRPTFGNTIYF. The CDR3 nucleotides are TGCAGCGTTCTACGACCCACTTTCGGAAACACCATATATTTT.

The V call is TRBV6-5, the J call TRBJ1-1, with a weak D call TRBD1 (6 bases). The CDR3 has 16 residues. V shed 0 bases and J shed 2 bases, with 13 bases lying between them. Germline V gene lookup returns CDR1 MNHEY and CDR2 SVGAGI. CDR3 in amino acids: CASSYSGGGANTEAFF. The CDR3 DNA reads as TGTGCCAGCAGTTACTCTGGAGGGGGGGCCAACACTGAAGCTTTCTTT.

This clonotype was counted once. V usage is TRBV12-3 or TRBV12-4 and J usage is TRBJ1-1; D remains ambiguous. V shed 5 bases and J shed 0 bases, with 7 bases lying between them. The length of the CDR3 is 13 residues. The CDR3 here is CASSPFLNTEAFF. The CDR3 bases are TGTGCCAGCAGTCCCTTCCTGAACACTGAAGCTTTCTTT.

The V gene is TRBV5-1, the J gene TRBJ1-1, with D tentatively TRBD1 (6 bases). The CDR3 spans 15 residues. Deletions cut 2 bases from V and 6 bases from J, with 17 bases between. Germline-derived CDR1 and CDR2 are SGHRS and YFSETQ. The DNA of the CDR3 is TGCGCCAGCAGCTTAGAGGGGGTACTTGGCTCTGAAGCTTTCTTT. Protein sequence: CASSLEGVLGSEAFF.

The V call is TRBV28, the J call TRBJ1-5, with D perhaps matching TRBD1 (5 bases). Trimming stripped 1 base from V and 5 bases from J, with 9 bases between. The germline gives CDR1 MDHEN, CDR2 SYDVKM. The CDR3 loop spans 14 amino acids. CDR3 DNA sequence: TGTGCCAGCAGTTTATCCAGGGAACATCAGCCCCAGCATTTT. It yields the protein CASSLSREHQPQHF.

The chain recombines TRBV3-1 with TRBJ1-3; no clear D gene. CDR1 is LGHDT and CDR2 is YNNKEL in the germline V gene (reference sequence). Trimming pared 2 bases from V and 2 bases from J, leaving 16 bases between. CDR3 length: 17 residues. The CDR3 here is CASSQPPRGLAGNTIYF. CDR3 coding DNA: TGTGCCAGCAGCCAACCCCCAAGAGGGCTGGCTGGAAACACCATATATTTT.